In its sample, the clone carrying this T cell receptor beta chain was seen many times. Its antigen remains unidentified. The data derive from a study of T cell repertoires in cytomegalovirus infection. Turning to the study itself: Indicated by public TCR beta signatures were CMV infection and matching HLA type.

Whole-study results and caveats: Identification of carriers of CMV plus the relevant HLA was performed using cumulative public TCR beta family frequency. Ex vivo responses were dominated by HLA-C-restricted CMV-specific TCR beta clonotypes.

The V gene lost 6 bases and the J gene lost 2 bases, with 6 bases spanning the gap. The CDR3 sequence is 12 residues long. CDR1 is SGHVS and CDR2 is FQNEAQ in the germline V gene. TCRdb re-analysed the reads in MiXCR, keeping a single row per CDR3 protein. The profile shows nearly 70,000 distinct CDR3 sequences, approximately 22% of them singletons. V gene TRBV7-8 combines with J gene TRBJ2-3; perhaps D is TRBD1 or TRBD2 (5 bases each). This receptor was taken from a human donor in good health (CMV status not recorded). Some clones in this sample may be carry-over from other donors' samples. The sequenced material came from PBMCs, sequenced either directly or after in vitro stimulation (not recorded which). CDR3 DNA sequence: TGTGCCAGCAGGGGGGTCACAGATACGCAGTATTTT. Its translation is CASRGVTDTQYF.